This T cell receptor beta chain came from a study of T cells after yellow fever vaccination. This clonotype was seen a handful of times. TCRdb ran MiXCR on the 5' RACE reads and lists one entry per CDR3 protein. The sample shows under 300,000 distinct CDR3 sequences, 6.9% of them seen only once. Per the germline V gene, CDR1 is DFQATT and CDR2 is SNEGSKA (reference sequence). The ends lost 6 bases at V and 7 bases at J; junction bases unmatched: 15. The CDR3 is 16 amino acids. The sample here was CD4+ T cells sorted from PBMCs, taken 15 days after the yellow fever booster vaccination. This receptor was identified in a young man who received the YFV17D yellow fever vaccine. The chain links TRBV20-1 to TRBJ2-1; TRBD2 aligns across 10 bases. This CDR3 is CSALTSGRGKLNEQFF. CDR3 coding DNA: TGCAGTGCCCTCACCAGCGGGAGGGGGAAGTTGAATGAGCAGTTCTTC.